This T cell receptor (beta chain) was obtained from a study of blood T cell repertoires in COVID-19. Study-wide context: The samples span acute and convalescent COVID-19 from the United States, Italy and Spain. T cells, B-cell-depleted T cells, or PBMCs supplied cDNA or gDNA.

Trimming cost V 5 bases and J 4 bases, with 14 bases left between them. CDR3 length: 14 residues. CDR1 and CDR2 from the germline V gene are SGHNT and YENEEA. Original data processing: The authors estimated nucleated cell counts from reference gene primer amplification. Clones were sequenced by immunoSEQ multiplex PCR, and TCRdb holds only the in-frame ones, with some missing. V, J and clone size are those of that table, while D and trimming were read from the DNA. The sample shows some 250,000 clones, 85% to 90% of them seen only once. The chain employs TRBV11-3 and TRBJ1-2; D gene unclear. Sequenced: peripheral blood. The sequence came from a woman between 40 and 55 years old who had recovered from COVID-19. This chain's CDR3 is CASSLGEAAYGYTF. As DNA, the CDR3 is TGTGCCAGCAGCCTCGGAGAGGCGGCCTATGGCTACACCTTC.